Described below is a single TCR beta chain sequence and its context. Its specificity is unknown. This sample is drawn from a study of T cells expressing NK-cell markers. Study-wide results and limits: A few donors' CD3+CD56-NKG2C+ cells were dominated by the same clonotypes.

TCRdb re-called the 5' RACE reads; every CDR3 protein appears as one record, without DNA. This sample's clone table lists 90,000 to 130,000 distinct CDR3 sequences. Sequencing input: blood T cells: a sorted CD56 or NKG2C T cell subset, CD4+ or CD8+ T cells, or bulk PBMC T cells (not recorded which). The source is a woman aged 18 to 75 in good health.

Here the CDR3 reads CSARDPGQPGDDEQFF. The chain carries TRBV20-1 and TRBJ2-1; the TCRdb D gene call, TRBD1, has no DNA to confirm it. Germline values: CDR1 DFQATT, CDR2 SNEGSKA (reference sequence). The CDR3 extends over 16 amino acids.